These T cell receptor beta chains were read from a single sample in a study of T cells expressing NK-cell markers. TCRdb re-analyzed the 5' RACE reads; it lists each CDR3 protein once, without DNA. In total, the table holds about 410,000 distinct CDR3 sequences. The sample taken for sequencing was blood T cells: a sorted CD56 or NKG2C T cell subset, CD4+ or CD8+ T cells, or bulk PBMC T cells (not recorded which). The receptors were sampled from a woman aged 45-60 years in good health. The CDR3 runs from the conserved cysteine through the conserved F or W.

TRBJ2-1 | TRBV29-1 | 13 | CSVPWRERNEQFF
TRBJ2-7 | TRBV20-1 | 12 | CSAAGTGYEQYF
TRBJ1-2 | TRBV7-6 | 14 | CASSLAPGNRGYTF
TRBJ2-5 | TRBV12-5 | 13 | CASGPGGDETQYF
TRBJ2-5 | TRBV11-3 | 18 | CASSSRGRGLYFQETQYF
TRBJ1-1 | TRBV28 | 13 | CASSLGFGTEAFF
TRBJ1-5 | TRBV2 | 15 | CASSEFLLSNQPQHF
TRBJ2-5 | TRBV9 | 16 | CASSALAGGPQETQYF
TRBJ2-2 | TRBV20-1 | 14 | CSARGTGDSGELFF
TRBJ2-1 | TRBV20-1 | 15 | CSARSHYLPYNEQFF
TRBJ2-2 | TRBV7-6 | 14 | CASSLLAGGGELFF
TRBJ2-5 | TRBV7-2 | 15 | CASSLYLTGGETQYF
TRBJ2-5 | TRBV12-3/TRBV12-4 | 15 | CASSPRTGGAETQYF
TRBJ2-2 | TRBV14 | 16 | CASSSRATPITGELFF
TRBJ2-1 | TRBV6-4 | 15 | CASSGTSDSYNEQFF
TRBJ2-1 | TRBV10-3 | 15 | CAISPQSGSYNEQFF
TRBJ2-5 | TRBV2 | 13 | CASTQKLQETQYF
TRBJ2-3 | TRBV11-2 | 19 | CASSLDPRPARVYTDTQYF
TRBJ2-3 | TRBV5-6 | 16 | CASYPGPPFPADTQYF
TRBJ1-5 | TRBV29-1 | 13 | CSARGLRGQPQHF
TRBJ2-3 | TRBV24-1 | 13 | CATSGPVTDTQYF
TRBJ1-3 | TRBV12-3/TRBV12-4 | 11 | CASGSRNTIYF
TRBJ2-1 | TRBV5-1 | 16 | CASSAPDRGKGNEQFF
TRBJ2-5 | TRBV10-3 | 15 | CAISDVWLAGETQYF
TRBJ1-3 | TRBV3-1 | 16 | CASSQEVGASGNTIYF
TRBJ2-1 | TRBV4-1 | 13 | CASSHGDAGEQFF
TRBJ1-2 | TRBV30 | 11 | CAWRRQGSYTF